The sequence of this TCR beta chain was determined in a study of CD8 T cells in ankylosing spondylitis. 5'-RACE, quantitative and with molecular barcodes, yielded the TCR beta libraries. TCRdb fed the 5' RACE reads into MiXCR, producing one record per CDR3 protein. The table lists about 800,000 distinct CDR3 sequences, 12% of them singletons, with about 0.49% in the top ten. The CDR3 runs 16 residues. In germline, CDR1 is MNHEY, CDR2 SMNVEV (reference sequence). Trimming left V 3 bases short and J 1 base short, with 14 bases between. A remark on this clonotype: The antigen is not known.

Study-level results: CD8+ disease-linked clones were present at relatively low frequencies in blood. Blood from ankylosing spondylitis patients appeared to carry a characteristic roughly eight-variant TCR beta motif. Disease-linked clones reportedly showed significant enrichment in matched ankylosing spondylitis synovial fluid. Previous work reported some of these motif variants in the synovial fluid and blood of reactive arthritis.

The sequenced sample was blood, either unsorted or a sorted T cell fraction (not recorded which). The receptor was derived from a male donor with ankylosing spondylitis. J is TRBJ2-3 and V is TRBV27, with D possibly TRBD1 on 6 matching bases. CDR3 residues: CASSLRWGQRTDTQYF. The CDR3 nucleotides read TGTGCCAGCAGTTTGAGGTGGGGGCAGCGCACAGATACGCAGTATTTT.